The 23 T cell receptor beta chains below were found in one sample sequenced in a study of cytomegalovirus exposure and HLA in healthy donors. Using immunoSEQ multiplex PCR, the repertoire was profiled, and TCRdb retains in-frame clones only, with some absent. The sample lists about 160,000 clones, about 95% occurring once. The specimen was PBMCs. Receptor source: a woman under 30 in good health and CMV-seronegative.

The chain has TRBV4-1 and TRBJ1-2, with D perhaps TRBD1 (5 bases). Germline V gene data show CDR1 as MGHRA and CDR2 as YSYEKL. Trimming shortened V by 4 bases and J by 10 bases, and 31 bases separated the two germline ends. CDR3 length equals 18 residues. This chain's CDR3 is CASSRDEVVGGEGEDYTF. The CDR3 DNA follows: TGCGCCAGCAGCCGAGACGAGGTCGTGGGAGGGGAGGGTGAGGACTACACCTTC.

The chain couples TRBV6-5 to TRBJ1-5; possible D gene TRBD1, 6 bases. The V and J ends lost 0 bases and 4 bases respectively, with 7 bases between them. From germline, CDR1 is MNHEY and CDR2 SVGAGI. This CDR3 spans 14 amino acids. This chain's CDR3 is CASSYSGGNQPQHF. For the CDR3, the DNA is TGTGCCAGCAGTTACTCAGGGGGTAATCAGCCCCAGCATTTT.

This chain joins TRBV5-1 and TRBJ2-5, with 9 bases matching TRBD2. The CDR3 spans 16 residues. The junction had 5 bases not matched to a gene; V was cut back by 0 bases and J by 2 bases. Germline V gene sequence: CDR1 SGHRS, CDR2 YFSETQ. CDR3 sequence: CASSLVVAGEQETQYF. CDR3 sequence (DNA): TGCGCCAGCAGCTTGGTGGTAGCGGGGGAACAAGAGACCCAGTACTTC.

The chain couples TRBV2 to TRBJ1-1, with D possibly TRBD1 on 6 matching bases. CDR1 is SNHLY and CDR2 is FYNNEI in the germline V gene. V dropped 8 bases and J dropped 2 bases, with 15 bases sitting between them. CDR3 length equals 14 residues. CDR3 region: CASESGVGNTEAFF. Written as DNA, the CDR3 is TGTGCCAGCGAATCAGGGGTCGGCAACACTGAAGCTTTCTTT.

The gene calls are TRBV19 and TRBJ1-2; TRBD1 matches 10 bases. The CDR3 has 16 amino acids. Trimming at V came to 6 bases and at J to 4 bases, leaving 11 bases not matched to a gene. CDR1 and CDR2 from the germline V gene are LNHDA and SQIVND (reference sequence). The CDR3 spells CASSSMWDRGSYGYTF. CDR3 sequence (DNA): TGTGCCAGTAGCTCCATGTGGGACAGGGGAAGCTATGGCTACACCTTC.

The chain carries TRBV16 and TRBJ2-1; weak D call: TRBD1 (6 bases). Germline V gene lookup returns CDR1 KGHSY and CDR2 FQNENV. Trimming removed 1 base from V and 7 bases from J, with 20 bases in between. The CDR3 consists of 17 residues. CDR3 nucleotides: TGTGCCAGCAGCCAATTACCCGTCGGGACACGGGGAAATGAGCAGTTCTTC. Protein sequence: CASSQLPVGTRGNEQFF.

The chain joins TRBV4-3 to TRBJ2-1, with D possibly matching TRBD1 (6 bases). Germline V gene lookup returns CDR1 LGHNA and CDR2 YSLEER. The V end lost 0 bases, the J end lost 12 bases, and 12 bases lay between the germline ends. CDR3 length: 13 amino acids. The CDR3, as DNA: TGCGCCAGCAGCCAAGATACCAGGGGAGCGCAGTTCTTC. This encodes CASSQDTRGAQFF.

This clone occurred a few times. V is TRBV5-1 and J is TRBJ1-1; D is uncertain. In germline, CDR1 is SGHRS, CDR2 YFSETQ. The CDR3 is 15 amino acids. The ends were cut back, 7 bases at V and 0 bases at J, with 16 bases in the middle. The DNA of the CDR3 is TGCGCCAGCCAGCAGGAGGAAGCGGTGAACACTGAAGCTTTCTTT. Protein: CASQQEEAVNTEAFF.

The chain combines TRBV7-6 with TRBJ2-7; D not resolved. Trimming shortened V by 2 bases and J by 6 bases, and 11 bases separated the two germline ends. The CDR3 has 13 amino acids. The germline CDR1 and CDR2 sequences are SGHVS and FNYEAQ. Here the CDR3 reads CASSLLMSSEQYF. CDR3 DNA: TGTGCCAGCAGCTTATTAATGAGTAGCGAGCAGTACTTC.

As for this clone: Relative to the germline gene, one junction end is altered; a read error may explain this. The rearrangement uses TRBV7-7 and TRBJ2-1; possible D gene TRBD1, 5 bases. The length of the CDR3 is 13 residues. In germline, CDR1 is SSHAT, CDR2 FNYEAQ (reference sequence). CDR3 region: CASSPGSDNEQFF. The DNA for the CDR3 is TGTGCTAGCAGCCCAGGGTCGGACAATGAGCAGTTCTTC.

This clone was seen a few times. V usage is TRBV30 and J usage is TRBJ1-1, with 8 bases lining up with TRBD1. There are 15 residues in the CDR3. With 2 bases clipped from V and 2 bases from J, the junction kept 7 bases outside the gene matches. Germline-derived CDR1 and CDR2 are GTSNPN and SVGIG (reference sequence). This CDR3 is CAWSPPDRGNTEAFF. CDR3 DNA: TGTGCCTGGAGTCCGCCCGACAGGGGAAACACTGAAGCTTTCTTT.

The chain couples TRBV13 to TRBJ2-6; 8 bases match TRBD1. The CDR3 sequence is 19 residues long. The germline gives CDR1 PRHDT, CDR2 FYEKMQ (reference sequence). After removal of 5 bases from V and 2 bases from J, the junction contained 14 bases not matched to a gene. The CDR3 region is CASSPRAGGYKAGANVLTF. The CDR3 nucleotides are TGTGCCAGCAGCCCCAGAGCAGGGGGCTACAAGGCTGGGGCCAACGTCCTGACTTTC.

The rearrangement links TRBV6-1 to TRBJ1-5; the match to TRBD1 covers 12 bases. CDR1 and CDR2 from the germline V gene are MNHNS and SASEGT. The trim removed 7 bases at V and 6 bases at J, leaving 4 bases unmatched. The length of the CDR3 is 14 residues. CDR3 coding DNA: TGTGCCAGCAAGGGGACAGGGGGCTTTCAGCCCCAGCATTTT. This sequence encodes CASKGTGGFQPQHF.

The V gene is TRBV7-9, the J gene TRBJ2-1; 9 bases agree with TRBD1. The CDR3 covers 15 residues. The germline CDR1 and CDR2 sequences are SEHNR and FQNEAQ (reference sequence). Losses at the gene ends were 3 bases for V and 6 bases for J; bases not matched to a gene: 6. The chain's CDR3 is CASSFRRTGANEQFF. CDR3 in DNA: TGTGCCAGCAGCTTTAGGAGGACAGGGGCCAATGAGCAGTTCTTC.

The chain combines TRBV7-8 with TRBJ1-5, with 8 nucleotides matching TRBD1. Germline V gene data show CDR1 as SGHVS and CDR2 as FQNEAQ. The CDR3 is 17 residues long. The J segment lost 4 bases and the V segment lost 5 bases, leaving 13 bases of the junction unmatched. The CDR3 nucleotides are TGTGCCAGCAGCCCTCGACAGGGGACGGGTGGAAATCAGCCCCAGCATTTT. Protein product: CASSPRQGTGGNQPQHF.

This chain joins TRBV11-3 and TRBJ1-2; D perhaps matches TRBD1 (5 bases). Looked up from germline, CDR1 is SGHNT and CDR2 is YENEEA. This CDR3 is built from 13 residues. V lost 6 bases to trimming and J lost 8 bases, with 16 bases between them. The DNA of the CDR3 is TGTGCCAGCAGTTCGGATCGGGGGAGCGGCTACACCTTC. Residues: CASSSDRGSGYTF.

J is TRBJ1-1 and V is TRBV7-3; possibly TRBD1 for D (5 bases). The germline V gene encodes CDR1 SGHTA and CDR2 FQGTGA. The CDR3 covers 13 residues. V was clipped by 5 bases and J by 0 bases, with 7 bases between them. In nucleotides, the CDR3 is TGTGCCAGCAGCGCAGGGTTGAACACTGAAGCTTTCTTT. Protein: CASSAGLNTEAFF.

The chain joins TRBV5-8 to TRBJ1-2; TRBD1 agrees at 7 bases. The V gene end was trimmed by 4 bases and the J gene end by 8 bases; junction bases not matched to a gene: 5. The CDR3 is 12 amino acids. Per germline, CDR1 SGHTS and CDR2 YDEGEE. The CDR3 DNA sequence: TGTGCCAGCAGCGAGGGGGCGATCGGCTACACCTTC. Its translation: CASSEGAIGYTF.

On this clone: This specimen includes other DNA sequences encoding the same CDR3. The chain recombines TRBV5-1 with TRBJ2-1; 8 nucleotides line up with TRBD2. The germline V gene has CDR1 SGHRS and CDR2 YFSETQ. The V segment lost 2 bases and the J segment 4 bases; nucleotides outside the gene matches: 2. The CDR3 is made up of 14 amino acids. CDR3 residues: CASSLSGGYNEQFF. The DNA of the CDR3 is TGCGCCAGCAGCTTAAGCGGGGGTTACAATGAGCAGTTCTTC.

V and J are TRBV6-5 and TRBJ1-6; possible D gene TRBD1, 5 bases. V lost 2 bases to trimming and J lost 7 bases, with 12 bases between them. Germline CDR1 reads MNHEY; CDR2 reads SVGAGI. The CDR3 covers 15 residues. CDR3 sequence: CASSYEGLLNSPLHF. DNA for the CDR3: TGTGCCAGCAGTTACGAGGGACTTTTAAATTCACCCCTCCACTTT.

This rearrangement joins TRBV7-2 to TRBJ2-5, with D perhaps TRBD2 (5 bases). Trimming removed 1 base at V and 0 bases at J, with 12 bases between. The CDR3 is made up of 16 amino acids. Germline V gives CDR1 SGHTA, CDR2 FQGNSA. The CDR3 DNA reads TGTGCCAGCAGCTTAGAGGAGGACCTTTACCAAGAGACCCAGTACTTC. Translation: CASSLEEDLYQETQYF.

The rearrangement joins TRBV9 to TRBJ1-2; D possibly corresponds to TRBD1 (6 bases). Per the germline V gene, CDR1 is SGDLS and CDR2 is YYNGEE. This CDR3 has 17 amino acids. Trimming shortened V by 4 bases and J by 4 bases, and 23 bases separated the two germline ends. In DNA, the CDR3 is TGTGCCAGCAGCACAACAGGGAACGGGGGGGGGAGCTATGGCTACACCTTC. This codes for CASSTTGNGGGSYGYTF.

This chain uses TRBV5-6 with TRBJ2-5; tentative D call: TRBD2 (5 bases). This CDR3 is 14 amino acids long. The V gene lost 4 bases and the J gene lost 5 bases, with 15 bases spanning the gap. The germline V gene encodes CDR1 SGHDT and CDR2 YYEEEE. The CDR3 here is CASSVSGIRETQYF. The CDR3 nucleotides read TGTGCCAGCAGCGTGTCGGGGATTAGGGAGACCCAGTACTTC.